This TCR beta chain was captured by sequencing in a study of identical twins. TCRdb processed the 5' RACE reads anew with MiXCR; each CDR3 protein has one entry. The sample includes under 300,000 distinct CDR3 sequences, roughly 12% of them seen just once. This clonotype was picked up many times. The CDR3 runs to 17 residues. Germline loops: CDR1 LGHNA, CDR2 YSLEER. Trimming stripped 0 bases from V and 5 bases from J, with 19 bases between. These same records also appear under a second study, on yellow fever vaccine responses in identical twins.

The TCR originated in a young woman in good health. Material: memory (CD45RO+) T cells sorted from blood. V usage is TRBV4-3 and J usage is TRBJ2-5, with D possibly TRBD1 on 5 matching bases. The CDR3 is CASSQDLNLGVGETQYF. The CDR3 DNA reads TGCGCCAGCAGCCAAGATCTCAACCTAGGGGTCGGCGAGACCCAGTACTTC.